This T cell receptor (beta chain) was captured by sequencing in a study of blood T cell repertoires in COVID-19. This clone showed up just a few times. Germline lookup yields CDR1 SNHLY and CDR2 FYNNEI. The length of the CDR3 is 12 residues. V lost 6 bases and J lost 9; bases outside the gene matches: 2. This table comes from immunoSEQ multiplex PCR, and its TCRdb copy is limited to in-frame clones, with some not included. The table records around 230,000 clones, about 82% of them present only once. The clonotype originates from a man aged 45-60 years with COVID-19, enrolled during active disease. The V gene is TRBV2, the J gene TRBJ1-6; TRBD1 matches 7 bases. Source material: peripheral blood. CDR3 coding DNA: TGTGCCAGCAGGACAGGGCCTTCACCCCTCCACTTT. Protein sequence: CASRTGPSPLHF.